The 13 T cell receptor beta chains listed next were all sequenced from one sample in a study of cytotoxic CD8 clonotypes in ibrutinib-treated CLL (dated by TCRdb to the early 2020s). The library came from the immunoSEQ multiplex PCR assay. TCRdb limited this immuneACCESS table to in-frame rearrangements with V and J called. A share of clones is missing; checked studies link under half to unresolved V genes, and the rest is unexplained. The sample table lists approximately 23,000 clones, roughly four fifths of them with a count of one. The top ten clones comprise approximately 7.2% of the sample. Source: PBMCs, taken before ibrutinib treatment. These receptors were obtained from a human donor with chronic lymphocytic leukemia.

V is TRBV5-4 and J is TRBJ2-2, with D perhaps being TRBD1 or TRBD2 (5 bases each). The CDR3 is made up of 15 amino acids. V dropped 2 bases and J dropped 4 bases, with 12 bases sitting between them. Germline V CDR1 and CDR2: SGHNT, YYREEE (reference sequence). The DNA of the CDR3 is TGTGCCAGCAGCTTCGGGACCCAAGTCACCGGGGAGCTGTTTTTT. Translated, it gives CASSFGTQVTGELFF.

This chain connects TRBV9 to TRBJ1-2; D is possibly TRBD1 (6 bases). V lost 3 bases and J lost 3, with 15 bases in between. The CDR3 extends over 15 amino acids. Germline V lookup: CDR1 SGDLS, CDR2 YYNGEE. DNA for the CDR3: TGTGCCAGCAGCGGGAGCGGGGGGCAGCACTATGGCTACACCTTC. Its translation: CASSGSGGQHYGYTF. Variable domain in full (rest from reference TRBV9 and TRBJ1-2): DSGVTQTPKHLITATGQRVTLRCSPRSGDLSVYWYQQSLDQGLQFLIQYYNGEERAKGNILERFSAQQFPDLHSELNLSSLELGDSALYFCASSGSGGQHYGYTFGSGTRLTVV.

The rearrangement joins TRBV18 to TRBJ1-1; 12 bases fit TRBD1. The CDR3 covers 17 residues. The V and J ends lost 6 bases and 4 bases, in that order; junction bases with no gene match: 12. Germline V gives CDR1 KGHSH, CDR2 LQKENI. CDR3 coding DNA: TGTGCCAGCTCCTCCGTGGGGACAGGGGGCGCGGGCACTGAAGCTTTCTTT. As protein: CASSSVGTGGAGTEAFF.

This clone was counted a few times. This sequence joins TRBV7-8 and TRBJ2-7; no clear D. The V gene lost 4 bases and the J gene lost 4 bases, with 5 bases spanning the gap. The CDR3 covers 11 residues. CDR1 and CDR2 (germline): SGHVS, FQNEAQ. The DNA of the CDR3 is TGTGCCAGCAGCTCGACTTACGAGCAGTACTTC. Translating it yields CASSSTYEQYF. Combining the CDR3 with reference TRBV7-8 and TRBJ2-7 gives the whole variable domain GAGVSQSPRYKVAKRGQDVALRCDPISGHVSLFWYQQALGQGPEFLTYFQNEAQLDKSGLPSDRFFAERPEGSVSTLKIQRTQQEDSAVYLCASSSTYEQYFGPGTRLTVT.

V usage is TRBV7-9 and J usage is TRBJ1-1, with 10 positions matching TRBD1. The germline CDR1 and CDR2 sequences are SEHNR and FQNEAQ (reference sequence). The CDR3 loop spans 14 amino acids. After removal of 4 bases from V and 4 bases from J, the junction contained 3 bases not matched to a gene. This chain's CDR3 is CASSSDRGPTEAFF. The CDR3 bases are TGTGCCAGCAGCTCAGACAGGGGGCCCACTGAAGCTTTCTTT.

This clone appeared once. The rearrangement uses TRBV6-6 and TRBJ1-5, with D unresolved. This CDR3 is 14 amino acids long. CDR1 and CDR2 (germline): MNHNY, SVGAGI (reference sequence). V dropped 0 bases and J dropped 11 bases, with 14 bases sitting between them. The CDR3 sequence: CASSYSREVPSQHF. The CDR3 DNA follows: TGTGCCAGCAGTTACTCGAGGGAAGTTCCTTCCCAGCATTTT.

This rearrangement joins TRBV9 to TRBJ2-5; D tentatively fits TRBD1 or TRBD2 (6 bases each). CDR3 length: 19 residues. V was clipped by 4 bases and J by 2 bases, with 27 bases between them. Germline CDR1 and CDR2: SGDLS and YYNGEE. CDR3 protein: CASSPHLVLGGAGQETQYF. The CDR3, as DNA: TGTGCCAGCAGCCCCCATCTGGTCTTAGGGGGTGCGGGGCAAGAGACCCAGTACTTC.

This clone was detected only a few times. The chain is built from TRBV28 and TRBJ1-5; D may be TRBD1 (6 bases). CDR3 size: 14 residues. Germline V CDR1 and CDR2: MDHEN, SYDVKM. The germline V and J ends were trimmed by 6 bases and 6 bases, with 15 bases remaining between them. The CDR3 here is CASRRQGRGQPQHF. The CDR3 DNA reads as TGTGCCAGCAGGAGGCAGGGCAGGGGTCAGCCCCAGCATTTT.

This chain uses TRBV29-1 with TRBJ1-5, with 7 bases that match TRBD1. The CDR3 loop spans 13 amino acids. Germline V gene data show CDR1 as SQVTM and CDR2 as ANQGSEA. After removal of 3 bases from V and 5 bases from J, the junction contained 4 bases not matched to a gene. The CDR3 loop reads CSVEADRDQPQHF. The CDR3 DNA reads as TGCAGCGTTGAGGCCGACAGGGATCAGCCCCAGCATTTT.

The chain employs TRBV28 and TRBJ2-7, with TRBD2 matching 10 bases. The germline CDR1 and CDR2 sequences are MDHEN and SYDVKM. Trimming removed 9 bases from V and 2 bases from J; junction bases left unmatched: 4. This CDR3 has 13 residues. The CDR3 loop reads CASQAGGAYEQYF. The CDR3 DNA reads TGTGCCAGTCAAGCGGGGGGGGCCTACGAGCAGTACTTC. The variable domain in full, completed from reference TRBV28 and TRBJ2-7, reads DVKVTQSSRYLVKRTGEKVFLECVQDMDHENMFWYRQDPGLGLRLIYFSYDVKMKEKGDIPEGYSVSREKKERFSLILESASTNQTSMYLCASQAGGAYEQYFGPGTRLTVT.

The V call is TRBV5-1, the J call TRBJ2-3, with D unresolved. The CDR3 runs to 11 residues. CDR1 is SGHRS, CDR2 YFSETQ, per germline. The V end was cut by 2 bases, the J end by 6 bases, with 4 bases between. This CDR3 reads CASSLKDTQYF. The CDR3 coding sequence is TGCGCCAGCAGCTTAAAGGATACGCAGTATTTT. Complete variable domain (other parts from reference TRBV5-1 and TRBJ2-3): KAGVTQTPRYLIKTRGQQVTLSCSPISGHRSVSWYQQTPGQGLQFLFEYFSETQRNKGNFPGRFSGRQFSNSRSEMNVSTLELGDSALYLCASSLKDTQYFGPGTRLTVL.

On this clone: The junction shows a germline mismatch at one end, possibly a read error. This chain joins TRBV18 and TRBJ2-6; the D gene is possibly TRBD1 (5 bases). This CDR3 is 14 amino acids long. The germline V gene has CDR1 KGHSH and CDR2 LQKENI. CDR3 amino acids: CASSPPGGANLLTF. The CDR3 region has the DNA TGTGCCAGCTCACCCCCGGGTGGGGCCAACCTCCTGACTTTC.

The chain employs TRBV19 and TRBJ1-4; TRBD1 agrees at 9 bases. The V gene end was trimmed by 6 bases and the J gene end by 4 bases; junction bases not matched to a gene: 3. The CDR3 has 14 residues. The germline V gene has CDR1 LNHDA and CDR2 SQIVND (reference sequence). CDR3 bases: TGTGCCAGTAGCCTGGACAGGGGTAATGAAAAACTGTTTTTT. This translates into CASSLDRGNEKLFF.